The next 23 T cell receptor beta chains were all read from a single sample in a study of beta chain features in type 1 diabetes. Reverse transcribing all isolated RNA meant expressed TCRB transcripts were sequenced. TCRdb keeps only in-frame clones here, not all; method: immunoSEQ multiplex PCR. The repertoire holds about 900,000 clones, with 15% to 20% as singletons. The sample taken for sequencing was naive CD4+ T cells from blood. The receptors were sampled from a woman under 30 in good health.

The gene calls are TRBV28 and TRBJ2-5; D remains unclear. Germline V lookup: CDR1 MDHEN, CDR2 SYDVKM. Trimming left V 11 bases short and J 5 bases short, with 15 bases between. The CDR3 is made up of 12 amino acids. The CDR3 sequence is CASGARRETQYF. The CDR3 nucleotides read TGTGCCTCTGGAGCGCGCAGGGAGACCCAGTACTTC. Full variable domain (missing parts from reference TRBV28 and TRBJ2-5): DVKVTQSSRYLVKRTGEKVFLECVQDMDHENMFWYRQDPGLGLRLIYFSYDVKMKEKGDIPEGYSVSREKKERFSLILESASTNQTSMYLCASGARRETQYFGPGTRLLVL.

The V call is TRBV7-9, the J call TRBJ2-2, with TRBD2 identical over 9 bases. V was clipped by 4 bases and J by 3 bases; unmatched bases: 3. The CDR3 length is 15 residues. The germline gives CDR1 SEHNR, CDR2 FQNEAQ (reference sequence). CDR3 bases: TGTGCCAGCAGCTCCTTAGCGGGAGACACCGGGGAGCTGTTTTTT. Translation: CASSSLAGDTGELFF.

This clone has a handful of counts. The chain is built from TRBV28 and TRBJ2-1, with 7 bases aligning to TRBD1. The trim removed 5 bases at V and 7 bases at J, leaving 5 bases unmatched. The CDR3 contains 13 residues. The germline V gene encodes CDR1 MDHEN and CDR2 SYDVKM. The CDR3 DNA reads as TGTGCCAGCAGTCCGGGACAGCAAAATGAGCAGTTCTTC. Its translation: CASSPGQQNEQFF.

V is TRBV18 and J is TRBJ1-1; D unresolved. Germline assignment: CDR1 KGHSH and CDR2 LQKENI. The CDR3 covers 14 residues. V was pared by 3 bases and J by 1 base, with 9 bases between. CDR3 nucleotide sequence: TGTGCCAGCTCACCCCTTCGGGGGAACACTGAAGCTTTCTTT. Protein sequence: CASSPLRGNTEAFF.

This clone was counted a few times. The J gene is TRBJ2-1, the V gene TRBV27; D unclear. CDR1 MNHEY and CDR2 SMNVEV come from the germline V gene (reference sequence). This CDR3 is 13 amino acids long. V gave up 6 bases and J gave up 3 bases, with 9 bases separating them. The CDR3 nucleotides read TGTGCCAGCAGCCCGGACGGCTACAATGAGCAGTTCTTC. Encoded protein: CASSPDGYNEQFF.

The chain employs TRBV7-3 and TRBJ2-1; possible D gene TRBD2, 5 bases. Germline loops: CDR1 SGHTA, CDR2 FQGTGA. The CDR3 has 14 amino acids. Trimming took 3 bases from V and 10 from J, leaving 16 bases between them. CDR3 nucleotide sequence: TGTGCCAGCAGCTTTGGCGGGCCCCGTCCCGAGCAGTTCTTC. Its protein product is CASSFGGPRPEQFF.

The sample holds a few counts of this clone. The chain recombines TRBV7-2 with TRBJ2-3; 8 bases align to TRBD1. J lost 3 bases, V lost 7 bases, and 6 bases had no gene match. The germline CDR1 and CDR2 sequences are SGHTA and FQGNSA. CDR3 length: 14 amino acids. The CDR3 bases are TGTGCCAGCATCAGAGACAGGGGAACAGATACGCAGTATTTT. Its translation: CASIRDRGTDTQYF.

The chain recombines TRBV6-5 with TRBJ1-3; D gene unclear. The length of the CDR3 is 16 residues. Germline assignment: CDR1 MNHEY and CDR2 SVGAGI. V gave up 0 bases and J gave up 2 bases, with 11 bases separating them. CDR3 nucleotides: TGTGCCAGCAGTTACTCGAGAGCCGCTGCTGGAAACACCATATATTTT. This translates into CASSYSRAAAGNTIYF.

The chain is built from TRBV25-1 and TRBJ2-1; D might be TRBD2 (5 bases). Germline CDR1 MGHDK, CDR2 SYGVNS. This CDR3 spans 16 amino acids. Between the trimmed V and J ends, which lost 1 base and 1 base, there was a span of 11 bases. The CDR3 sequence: CASSESTGISYNEQFF. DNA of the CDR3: TGTGCCAGCAGTGAATCTACGGGAATTTCCTACAATGAGCAGTTCTTC.

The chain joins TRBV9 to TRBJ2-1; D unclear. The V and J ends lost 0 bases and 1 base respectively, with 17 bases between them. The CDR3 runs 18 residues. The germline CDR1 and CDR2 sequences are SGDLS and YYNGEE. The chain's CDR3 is CASSVATQGSASYNEQFF. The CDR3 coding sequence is TGTGCCAGCAGCGTAGCTACACAAGGTTCAGCATCCTACAATGAGCAGTTCTTC.

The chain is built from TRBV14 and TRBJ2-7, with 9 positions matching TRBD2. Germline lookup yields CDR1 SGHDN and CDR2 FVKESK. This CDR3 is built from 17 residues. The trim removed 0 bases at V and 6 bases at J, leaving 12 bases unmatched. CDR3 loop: CASSQDWLAGRYGEQYF. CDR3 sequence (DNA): TGTGCCAGCAGCCAAGATTGGCTAGCGGGACGATATGGCGAGCAGTACTTC. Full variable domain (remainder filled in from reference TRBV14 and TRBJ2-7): EAGVTQFPSHSVIEKGQTVTLRCDPISGHDNLYWYRRVMGKEIKFLLHFVKESKQDESGMPNNRFLAERTGGTYSTLKVQPAELEDSGVYFCASSQDWLAGRYGEQYFGPGTRLTVT.

The CDR3 nucleotides are TGTGCCATCAGTGAGGCCCGTACCGGGAATGAGCAGTTCTTC. This translates into CAISEARTGNEQFF. The chain combines TRBV10-3 with TRBJ2-1; D call uncertain. From germline, CDR1 is ENHRY and CDR2 SYGVKD. There are 14 residues in the CDR3. V dropped 2 bases and J dropped 7 bases, with 12 bases sitting between them.

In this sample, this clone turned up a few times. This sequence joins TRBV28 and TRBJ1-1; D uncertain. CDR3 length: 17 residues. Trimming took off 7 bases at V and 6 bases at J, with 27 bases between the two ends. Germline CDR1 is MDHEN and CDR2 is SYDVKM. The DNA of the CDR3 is TGTGCCAGCATCACCTCCCTCGGGATCGCATCGAGAGCTGAAGCTTTCTTT. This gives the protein CASITSLGIASRAEAFF.

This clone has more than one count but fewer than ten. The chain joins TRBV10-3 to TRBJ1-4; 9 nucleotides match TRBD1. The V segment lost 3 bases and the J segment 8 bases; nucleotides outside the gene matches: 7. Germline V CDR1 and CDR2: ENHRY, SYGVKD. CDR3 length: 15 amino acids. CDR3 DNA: TGTGCCATCAGTGAACCAGGGACAGGGCGGGAAAAACTGTTTTTT. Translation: CAISEPGTGREKLFF.

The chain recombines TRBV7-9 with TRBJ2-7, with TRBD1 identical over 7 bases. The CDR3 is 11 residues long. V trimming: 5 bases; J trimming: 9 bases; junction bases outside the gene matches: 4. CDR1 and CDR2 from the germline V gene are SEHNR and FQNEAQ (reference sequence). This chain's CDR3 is CASSPRDRQYF. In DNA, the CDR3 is TGTGCCAGCAGCCCGAGGGACAGGCAGTACTTC.

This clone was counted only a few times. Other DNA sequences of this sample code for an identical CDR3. The CDR3 DNA sequence: TGTGCCAGCAGTTCCAACTATGGCTACACCTTC. Amino acid sequence: CASSSNYGYTF. The rearrangement links TRBV6-6 to TRBJ1-2; D not certain. V lost 4 bases and J lost 2, with 2 bases in between. The CDR3 consists of 11 residues. Germline assignment: CDR1 MNHNY and CDR2 SVGAGI (reference sequence).

The chain's CDR3 is CASSPQRINEKLFF. The CDR3 nucleotides read TGTGCCAGCAGCCCACAGAGAATTAATGAAAAACTGTTTTTT. The chain has TRBV7-2 and TRBJ1-4; the D is unclear. This CDR3 region has 14 residues. The V end was cut by 5 bases, the J end by 4 bases, with 11 bases between. Germline lookup yields CDR1 SGHTA and CDR2 FQGNSA. The full variable domain, with the rest looked up from reference TRBV7-2 and TRBJ1-4, is GAGVSQSPSNKVTEKGKDVELRCDPISGHTALYWYRQSLGQGLEFLIYFQGNSAPDKSGLPSDRFSAERTGGSVSTLTIQRTQQEDSAVYLCASSPQRINEKLFFGSGTQLSVL.

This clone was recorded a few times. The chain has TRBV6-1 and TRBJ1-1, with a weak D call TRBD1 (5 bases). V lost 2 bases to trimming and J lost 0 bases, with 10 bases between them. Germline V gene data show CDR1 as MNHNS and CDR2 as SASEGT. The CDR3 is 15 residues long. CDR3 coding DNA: TGTGCCAGCAGTGAATCGTGGGGCGTGAACACTGAAGCTTTCTTT. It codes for CASSESWGVNTEAFF.

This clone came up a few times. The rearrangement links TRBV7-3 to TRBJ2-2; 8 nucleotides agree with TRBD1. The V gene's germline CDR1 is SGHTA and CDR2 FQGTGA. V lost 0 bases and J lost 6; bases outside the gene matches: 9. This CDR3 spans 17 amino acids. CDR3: CASSLTSQGAIAGELFF. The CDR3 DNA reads TGTGCCAGCAGCTTAACTAGCCAGGGGGCTATAGCCGGGGAGCTGTTTTTT.

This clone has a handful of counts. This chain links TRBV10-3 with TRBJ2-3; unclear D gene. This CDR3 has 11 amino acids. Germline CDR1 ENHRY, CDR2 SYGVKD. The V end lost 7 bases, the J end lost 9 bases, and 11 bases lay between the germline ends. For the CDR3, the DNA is TGTGCCATCATGAACCTAGAGACGCAGTATTTT. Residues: CAIMNLETQYF.

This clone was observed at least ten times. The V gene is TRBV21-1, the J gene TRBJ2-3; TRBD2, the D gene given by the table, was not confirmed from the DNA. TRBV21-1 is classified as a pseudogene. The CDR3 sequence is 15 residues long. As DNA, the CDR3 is TGTGCCAGCAGCAATTGGACTAGCGTCACAGATACGCAGTATTTT. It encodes CASSNWTSVTDTQYF.

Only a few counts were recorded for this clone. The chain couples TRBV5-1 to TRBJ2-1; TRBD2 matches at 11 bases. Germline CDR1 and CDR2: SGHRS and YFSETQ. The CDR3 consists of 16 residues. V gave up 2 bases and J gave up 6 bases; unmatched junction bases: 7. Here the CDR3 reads CASSFRGLADFNEQFF. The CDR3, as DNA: TGCGCCAGCAGCTTCAGGGGACTAGCGGATTTCAATGAGCAGTTCTTC.

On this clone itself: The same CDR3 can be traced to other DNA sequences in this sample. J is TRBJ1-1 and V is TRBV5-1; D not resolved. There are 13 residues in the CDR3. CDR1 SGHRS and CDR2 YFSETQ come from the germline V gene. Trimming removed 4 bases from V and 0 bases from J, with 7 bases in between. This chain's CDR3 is CASSLQLNTEAFF. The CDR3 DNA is TGCGCCAGCAGCCTCCAACTGAACACTGAAGCTTTCTTT.